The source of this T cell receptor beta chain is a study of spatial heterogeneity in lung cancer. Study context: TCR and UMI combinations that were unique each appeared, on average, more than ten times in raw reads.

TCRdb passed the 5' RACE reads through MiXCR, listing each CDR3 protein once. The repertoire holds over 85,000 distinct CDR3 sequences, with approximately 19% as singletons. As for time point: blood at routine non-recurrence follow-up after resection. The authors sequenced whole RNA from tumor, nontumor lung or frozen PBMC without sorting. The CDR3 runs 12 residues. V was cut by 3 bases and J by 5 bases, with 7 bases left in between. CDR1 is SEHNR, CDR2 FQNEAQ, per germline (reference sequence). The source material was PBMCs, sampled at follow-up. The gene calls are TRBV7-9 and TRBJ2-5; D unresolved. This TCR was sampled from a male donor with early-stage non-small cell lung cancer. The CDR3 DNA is TGTGCCAGCAGCTTCCTAGGGGAGACCCAGTACTTC. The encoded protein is CASSFLGETQYF.